This passage covers 8 T cell receptor beta chains from one sample sequenced in a study of blood T cell repertoires in COVID-19. Profiling relied on immunoSEQ multiplex PCR, and the TCRdb table lists in-frame clones only, not all of them. Among a few hundred thousand clones listed, about 86% were seen once. Material: PBMCs or T cells enriched from blood (not recorded which). These receptors originate from a man aged 25 to 40 with acute COVID-19.

The rearrangement uses TRBV24-1 and TRBJ2-3; D is uncertain. Looked up from germline, CDR1 is KGHDR and CDR2 is SFDVKD. Trimming stripped 4 bases from V and 2 bases from J, with 9 bases between. This CDR3 has 14 residues. Written as DNA, the CDR3 is TGTGCCACCAGTGACACAGTGATCACAGATACGCAGTATTTT. It codes for CATSDTVITDTQYF.

The chain links TRBV6-5 to TRBJ2-1, with 8 bases fitting TRBD2. Germline V gene lookup returns CDR1 MNHEY and CDR2 SVGAGI. Trimming cost V 0 bases and J 6 bases; bases outside gene matches: 7. This CDR3 is 16 amino acids long. CDR3 sequence: CASSYSRGSGVNEQFF. Here the CDR3 DNA reads TGTGCCAGCAGTTACTCGAGAGGTAGCGGGGTCAATGAGCAGTTCTTC.

V gene TRBV11-2 combines with J gene TRBJ1-3; D unresolved. Deletions cut 4 bases from V and 2 bases from J, with 12 bases between. Germline CDR1 and CDR2: SGHAT and FQNNGV. The CDR3 has 15 residues. CDR3 sequence: CASSSLSLPGNTIYF. The CDR3, as DNA: TGTGCCAGCAGCTCCCTAAGTCTTCCTGGAAACACCATATATTTT.

The chain uses TRBV28 and TRBJ2-4, with a tentative D call TRBD2 (5 bases). V shed 5 bases and J shed 1 base, with 12 bases lying between them. The germline gives CDR1 MDHEN, CDR2 SYDVKM. This CDR3 spans 15 amino acids. This CDR3 is CASSPQRVAKNIQYF. The CDR3 region has the DNA TGTGCCAGCAGTCCCCAGAGGGTCGCCAAAAACATTCAGTACTTC.

V is TRBV5-1 and J is TRBJ1-4; tentatively, D is TRBD1 (5 bases). The CDR3 contains 17 residues. V was pared by 6 bases and J by 1 base, with 19 bases between. CDR1 is SGHRS, CDR2 YFSETQ, per germline. CDR3 nucleotide sequence: TGCGCCAGCAACCCGGACATTATCGGGGGAACTAATGAAAAACTGTTTTTT. It encodes CASNPDIIGGTNEKLFF.

The chain joins TRBV16 to TRBJ1-5, with D possibly matching TRBD1 (6 bases). The length of the CDR3 is 14 residues. CDR1 is KGHSY, CDR2 FQNENV, per germline. Trimming removed 5 bases at V and 7 bases at J, with 15 bases between. Here the CDR3 reads CASSSQGSGQPQHF. CDR3 in DNA: TGTGCCAGCAGCTCACAGGGTTCAGGGCAGCCCCAGCATTTT.

The chain is built from TRBV6-5 and TRBJ2-2, with TRBD2 as a possible D gene (6 bases). Germline values: CDR1 MNHEY, CDR2 SVGAGI. Trimming left V 6 bases short and J 3 bases short, with 11 bases between. The CDR3 sequence is 14 residues long. The CDR3 loop is CASRPGTHTGELFF. The CDR3 DNA follows: TGTGCCAGCAGACCCGGGACTCACACCGGGGAGCTGTTTTTT.

This chain uses TRBV4-1 with TRBJ2-3; D might be TRBD1 (5 bases). Per the germline V gene, CDR1 is MGHRA and CDR2 is YSYEKL. The CDR3 loop spans 16 amino acids. V lost 0 bases, J lost 3 bases, and 13 bases lay in between. This CDR3 reads CASSQDDVRATDTQYF. The CDR3 bases are TGCGCCAGCAGCCAAGATGACGTCAGGGCAACAGATACGCAGTATTTT.